The 20 T cell receptor beta chains below were found in one sample sequenced in a study of CD8+ T cells in alopecia areata. RNA extraction was followed by reverse transcription into cDNA, which acted as the sequencing template. Sequenced by immunoSEQ multiplex PCR; TCRdb stores in-frame clones only, minus some. The data contain around 160,000 clones, roughly 50% of them singletons. The material sequenced was CD4+ T cells sorted from blood. These receptors were obtained from a human donor with alopecia areata.

The chain joins TRBV19 to TRBJ1-5; D gene ambiguous. V was trimmed by 4 bases and J by 2 bases, leaving 6 bases between them. The length of the CDR3 is 13 residues. Germline-derived CDR1 and CDR2 are LNHDA and SQIVND (reference sequence). The CDR3 DNA reads as TGTGCCAGTAGTAGGCAGGGCAATCAGCCCCAGCATTTT. Amino acid sequence: CASSRQGNQPQHF.

The chain joins TRBV10-2 to TRBJ2-3, with a weak D call TRBD2 (5 bases). Germline CDR1 and CDR2: WSHSY and SAAADI. The CDR3 loop spans 11 amino acids. The CDR3 bases are TGCGCAGGAGGTCGCACAGATACGCAGTATTTT. This codes for CAGGRTDTQYF.

The gene calls are TRBV5-4 and TRBJ1-1; the D gene is possibly TRBD1 (5 bases). Germline CDR1 SGHNT, CDR2 YYREEE (reference sequence). The ends were cut back, 5 bases at V and 1 base at J, with 12 bases in the middle. There are 14 residues in the CDR3. In nucleotides, the CDR3 is TGTGCCAGCAGGGTCACAGGCGGGAACACTGAAGCTTTCTTT. This codes for CASRVTGGNTEAFF.

This clone has only a few counts. The chain employs TRBV29-1 and TRBJ2-5; 8 nucleotides agree with TRBD1. The CDR3 is 12 residues long. V lost 6 bases, J lost 5 bases, and 5 bases stayed unmatched. From germline, CDR1 is SQVTM and CDR2 ANQGSEA. CDR3 sequence: CSVVTGGETQYF. CDR3 in DNA: TGCAGCGTAGTTACAGGGGGGGAGACCCAGTACTTC.

This clone was detected a few times. The CDR3 loop is CASSAVMDGYTF. In DNA, the CDR3 is TGTGCCAGTAGTGCAGTGATGGATGGCTACACCTTC. This sequence joins TRBV19 and TRBJ1-2; D not certain. The V end was cut by 5 bases, the J end by 6 bases, with 10 bases between. The V gene's germline CDR1 is LNHDA and CDR2 SQIVND (reference sequence). The CDR3 runs to 12 residues.

The V call is TRBV5-1, the J call TRBJ2-3, with a possible D match to TRBD2 (5 bases). The ends were cut back, 2 bases at V and 6 bases at J, with 10 bases in the middle. This CDR3 has 13 residues. From germline, CDR1 is SGHRS and CDR2 YFSETQ. The CDR3 protein is CASSFRRGDTQYF. The CDR3, as DNA: TGCGCCAGCAGCTTCCGCCGCGGGGATACGCAGTATTTT.

This rearrangement joins TRBV29-1 to TRBJ2-1; D remains unclear. Germline CDR1 SQVTM, CDR2 ANQGSEA. CDR3 length: 13 residues. The germline V and J ends were trimmed by 4 bases and 6 bases, with 13 bases remaining between them. The CDR3 is CSVAWLGGNEQFF. The CDR3 DNA reads as TGCAGCGTTGCCTGGCTAGGCGGCAATGAGCAGTTCTTC.

This clone was seen once. The gene calls are TRBV2 and TRBJ1-5; D unresolved. Trimming removed 6 bases at V and 0 bases at J, with 9 bases between. Germline assignment: CDR1 SNHLY and CDR2 FYNNEI. This CDR3 contains 14 residues. The CDR3 sequence is CASSAAYSNQPQHF. The DNA of the CDR3 is TGTGCCAGCAGCGCGGCATATAGCAATCAGCCCCAGCATTTT.

V is TRBV6-5 and J is TRBJ2-7; 9 nucleotides match TRBD1. This CDR3 spans 15 amino acids. V lost 6 bases, J lost 1 base, and 7 bases stayed unmatched. Germline CDR1 MNHEY, CDR2 SVGAGI. CDR3: CASRRWGTGSYEQYF. In DNA form, the CDR3 reads TGTGCCAGCAGACGGTGGGGGACAGGGTCCTACGAGCAGTACTTC.

V and J are TRBV28 and TRBJ1-2, with TRBD1 matching over 7 bases. Germline V gene lookup returns CDR1 MDHEN and CDR2 SYDVKM. The CDR3 is 13 amino acids. V shed 8 bases, J shed 4 bases, and the junction held 7 bases outside the gene matches. The CDR3 region has the DNA TGTGCCAGCGTGCCGGGACAGATCTATGGCTACACCTTC. It specifies CASVPGQIYGYTF.

The chain employs TRBV5-1 and TRBJ2-1; 11 nucleotides line up with TRBD2. CDR1 is SGHRS, CDR2 YFSETQ, per germline. The CDR3 is 15 residues long. V lost 2 bases and J lost 9; bases outside the gene matches: 7. CDR3 nucleotide sequence: TGCGCCAGCAGCTTATCCGGGACTAGCGGCACTGAGCAGTTCTTC. Translated: CASSLSGTSGTEQFF.

Only a few counts were recorded for this clone. V is TRBV29-1 and J is TRBJ2-5; 7 bases map to TRBD1. From germline, CDR1 is SQVTM and CDR2 ANQGSEA. The CDR3 has 12 amino acids. After removal of 7 bases from V and 5 bases from J, the junction contained 7 bases not matched to a gene. CDR3 sequence (DNA): TGCAGCGGGGGACAGCTGGGCGAGACCCAGTACTTC. It translates to CSGGQLGETQYF.

V is TRBV29-1 and J is TRBJ2-7; D perhaps matches TRBD1 (5 bases). The CDR3 contains 15 residues. Germline V gene sequence: CDR1 SQVTM, CDR2 ANQGSEA. V was trimmed by 5 bases and J by 3 bases, leaving 20 bases between them. This CDR3 is CSVYVARVRGYEQYF. The CDR3 DNA reads TGCAGCGTTTACGTAGCAAGGGTAAGGGGCTACGAGCAGTACTTC.

J is TRBJ2-7 and V is TRBV29-1; D remains unclear. From germline, CDR1 is SQVTM and CDR2 ANQGSEA. The V gene lost 5 bases and the J gene lost 1 base, with 18 bases spanning the gap. The length of the CDR3 is 15 residues. The CDR3 bases are TGCAGCGTTCTGGAGATGACTGCCTTATCCTACGAGCAGTACTTC. Translating it yields CSVLEMTALSYEQYF.

This clone was counted between two and nine times. The DNA for the CDR3 is TGCAGCGGACGGACTGACACTGAAGCTTTCTTT. Its protein product is CSGRTDTEAFF. The chain employs TRBV29-1 and TRBJ1-1; D is unresolved. The ends were cut back, 7 bases at V and 3 bases at J, with 9 bases in the middle. Germline CDR1 SQVTM, CDR2 ANQGSEA. This CDR3 spans 11 amino acids.

The gene calls are TRBV9 and TRBJ2-7, with TRBD2 matching 8 bases. V was pared by 4 bases and J by 12 bases, with 18 bases of the junction left unmatched. CDR3 size: 15 residues. Germline V gene lookup returns CDR1 SGDLS and CDR2 YYNGEE. DNA for the CDR3: TGTGCCAGCAGCCCGGGGGGGCTAGCGGAACGAAGTTTGTACTTC. Its protein is CASSPGGLAERSLYF.

The chain combines TRBV2 with TRBJ2-7, with 9 bases aligning to TRBD1. Trimming at V came to 6 bases and at J to 5 bases, leaving 11 bases not matched to a gene. Germline-derived CDR1 and CDR2 are SNHLY and FYNNEI. This CDR3 has 15 residues. CDR3 DNA: TGTGCCAGCAGCAGACCGTACAGGGGGCTCGACGAGCAGTACTTC. It encodes CASSRPYRGLDEQYF.

In this sample, this clone turned up a few times. This chain links TRBV29-1 with TRBJ2-5; 10 nucleotides align to TRBD1. Germline lookup yields CDR1 SQVTM and CDR2 ANQGSEA. V shed 7 bases and J 7 bases; nucleotides not matched to a gene: 3. The CDR3 covers 11 residues. In nucleotides, the CDR3 is TGCAGCGACGGACAGGGGGGGACCCAGTACTTC. This codes for CSDGQGGTQYF.

The gene calls are TRBV13 and TRBJ2-7, with TRBD1 matching over 7 bases. V lost 5 bases and J lost 4; bases outside the gene matches: 5. CDR1 and CDR2 from the germline V gene are PRHDT and FYEKMQ (reference sequence). This CDR3 is built from 13 residues. In DNA form, the CDR3 reads TGTGCCAGCAGCCGGGGACAGACATACGAGCAGTACTTC. Translation: CASSRGQTYEQYF.

This clone was seen only a few times. CDR3: CSGTRGAINEQFF. CDR3 in DNA: TGCAGCGGTACTAGGGGGGCGATCAATGAGCAGTTCTTC. This chain uses TRBV29-1 with TRBJ2-1; perhaps D is TRBD1 or TRBD2 (6 bases each). This CDR3 is 13 amino acids long. CDR1 SQVTM and CDR2 ANQGSEA come from the germline V gene. The V end was cut by 7 bases, the J end by 6 bases, with 16 bases between.